This T cell receptor (beta chain) was captured in a study of T cells expressing NK-cell markers. TCRdb reanalyzed the 5' RACE reads and collapses them to one entry per CDR3 protein, without DNA. Its table records roughly 380,000 distinct CDR3 sequences. In germline, CDR1 is MNHEY, CDR2 SMNVEV (reference sequence). The CDR3 length is 17 residues. The chain joins TRBV27 to TRBJ2-3; TCRdb outputs TRBD2, but without DNA this stays unchecked. Sample: blood T cells: a sorted CD56 or NKG2C T cell subset, CD4+ or CD8+ T cells, or bulk PBMC T cells (not recorded which). The sequence was collected from a man aged 18 to 69 in good health. CDR3 amino acids: CASSLRGRGGRADTQYF.